The 28 T cell receptor beta chains below all came from one sample that was sequenced in a study of blood T cell repertoires in COVID-19. The assay was immunoSEQ multiplex PCR, and TCRdb's table has in-frame clones only and misses some. Of about 38,000 clones in the sample, over 80% are singletons; the top ten hold around 5%. What was sequenced was peripheral blood. These receptors were taken from a man aged 50 or older with active COVID-19.

This chain links TRBV20-1 with TRBJ2-3; 10 nucleotides line up with TRBD2. V lost 3 bases and J lost 0; bases outside the gene matches: 3. The V gene's germline CDR1 is DFQATT and CDR2 SNEGSKA (reference sequence). The CDR3 contains 15 residues. The CDR3 loop reads CSASLAGDSTDTQYF. The DNA for the CDR3 is TGCAGTGCTAGTCTAGCGGGGGATAGCACAGATACGCAGTATTTT.

This chain uses TRBV6-5 with TRBJ1-2; maybe TRBD1 (5 bases). Germline-derived CDR1 and CDR2 are MNHEY and SVGAGI. Deletions cut 11 bases from V and 4 bases from J, with 11 bases between. There are 11 residues in the CDR3. CDR3 DNA: TGTGCCGCGGGGCTCCTCTATGGCTACACCTTC. It specifies CAAGLLYGYTF.

The rearrangement uses TRBV11-2 and TRBJ2-7; D not resolved. Between the trimmed V and J ends, which lost 1 base and 5 bases, there was a span of 6 bases. CDR1 and CDR2 (germline): SGHAT, FQNNGV. The CDR3 is 12 residues long. In nucleotides, the CDR3 is TGTGCCAGCAGCTTAGGAGGTAACGAGCAGTACTTC. Protein sequence: CASSLGGNEQYF.

V usage is TRBV6-2 or TRBV6-3 and J usage is TRBJ2-5; 7 positions match TRBD2. The CDR3 has 13 residues. CDR1 and CDR2 (germline): MNHEY, SVGEGT. Germline trimming cut 6 bases from V and 4 bases from J; bases unmatched to any gene: 5. CDR3 sequence: CASRPSGGETQYF. The CDR3 DNA follows: TGTGCCAGCAGGCCTAGCGGCGGAGAGACCCAGTACTTC.

The V and J genes are TRBV10-3 and TRBJ1-6; D unresolved. CDR1 and CDR2 (germline): ENHRY, SYGVKD. V was shortened by 4 bases and J by 7 bases, with 11 bases between the two germline ends. This CDR3 contains 14 residues. CDR3 sequence (DNA): TGTGCCATCAGTGTCGAGATTTTAAATTCACCCCTCCACTTT. This codes for CAISVEILNSPLHF.

The V gene is TRBV6-6, the J gene TRBJ1-5; maybe TRBD1 (5 bases). Trimming cost V 0 bases and J 1 base, with 7 bases left between them. Germline CDR1 and CDR2: MNHNY and SVGAGI (reference sequence). The CDR3 is 15 amino acids. In DNA, the CDR3 is TGTGCCAGCAGTTACTCGGGGGGAAGCAATCAGCCCCAGCATTTT. Translation gives CASSYSGGSNQPQHF.

The chain joins TRBV2 to TRBJ2-1; the D is unclear. The germline V and J ends were trimmed by 11 bases and 5 bases, with 16 bases remaining between them. This CDR3 has 13 amino acids. Germline V lookup: CDR1 SNHLY, CDR2 FYNNEI. DNA of the CDR3: TGTGCCGTTCAGGTGGGCTTAAACAATGAGCAGTTCTTC. Protein sequence: CAVQVGLNNEQFF.

The gene calls are TRBV7-8 and TRBJ1-1; 9 nucleotides match TRBD1. CDR1 and CDR2 (germline): SGHVS, FQNEAQ. The length of the CDR3 is 16 residues. V was clipped by 5 bases and J by 5 bases; unmatched bases: 12. The CDR3 spells CASSPRTGADWTEAFF. The CDR3 region has the DNA TGTGCCAGCAGCCCAAGGACAGGGGCGGATTGGACTGAAGCTTTCTTT.

The gene calls are TRBV9 and TRBJ1-6; possible D gene TRBD1, 5 bases. Trimming removed 3 bases from V and 11 bases from J, with 15 bases in between. Germline values: CDR1 SGDLS, CDR2 YYNGEE. This CDR3 is 14 amino acids long. CDR3: CASSGGGTGAPLHF. The CDR3 DNA follows: TGTGCCAGCAGCGGTGGGGGGACGGGGGCACCCCTCCACTTT. The full variable domain, completed using reference TRBV9 and TRBJ1-6, is DSGVTQTPKHLITATGQRVTLRCSPRSGDLSVYWYQQSLDQGLQFLIQYYNGEERAKGNILERFSAQQFPDLHSELNLSSLELGDSALYFCASSGGGTGAPLHFGNGTRLTVT.

J is TRBJ1-1 and V is TRBV29-1; D gene ambiguous. Germline V gene sequence: CDR1 SQVTM, CDR2 ANQGSEA. Trimming left V 4 bases short and J 4 bases short, with 10 bases between. The CDR3 loop spans 12 amino acids. This CDR3 is CSVVRTSTEAFF. The CDR3 nucleotides are TGCAGCGTTGTCCGGACTTCCACTGAAGCTTTCTTT.

The chain recombines TRBV7-9 with TRBJ1-3; 9 nucleotides align to TRBD1. This CDR3 spans 16 amino acids. Germline V gene lookup returns CDR1 SEHNR and CDR2 FQNEAQ (reference sequence). The V gene end was trimmed by 8 bases and the J gene end by 2 bases; junction bases not matched to a gene: 10. The CDR3 loop is CASLSPGTGTGNTIYF. CDR3 nucleotide sequence: TGTGCCAGCTTATCCCCCGGGACAGGGACTGGAAACACCATATATTTT.

The rearrangement uses TRBV6-6 and TRBJ2-1; possible D gene TRBD1, 5 bases. Trimming cost V 2 bases and J 7 bases, with 6 bases left between them. CDR1 MNHNY and CDR2 SVGAGI come from the germline V gene (reference sequence). This CDR3 has 12 amino acids. The CDR3, as DNA: TGTGCCAGCAGTTACCCAGGGAATGAGCAGTTCTTC. This gives the protein CASSYPGNEQFF.

CDR3 bases: TGTGCCAGCAGCCCGTTTACAGCAAATCAGCCCCAGCATTTT. Protein: CASSPFTANQPQHF. The chain links TRBV7-8 to TRBJ1-5; D not certain. Trimming left V 5 bases short and J 4 bases short, with 12 bases between. Germline V gene sequence: CDR1 SGHVS, CDR2 FQNEAQ. This CDR3 comprises 14 residues.

The chain uses TRBV19 and TRBJ2-1, with TRBD2 matching 7 bases. Germline trimming cut 3 bases from V and 4 bases from J; bases unmatched to any gene: 6. This CDR3 spans 15 amino acids. CDR1 is LNHDA, CDR2 SQIVND, per germline (reference sequence). CDR3 amino acids: CASSIGGGLYNEQFF. The CDR3 DNA follows: TGTGCCAGTAGTATTGGGGGGGGGTTATACAATGAGCAGTTCTTC. Using reference TRBV19 and TRBJ2-1 for the parts outside the CDR3, the full variable domain is DGGITQSPKYLFRKEGQNVTLSCEQNLNHDAMYWYRQDPGQGLRLIYYSQIVNDFQKGDIAEGYSVSREKKESFPLTVTSAQKNPTAFYLCASSIGGGLYNEQFFGPGTRLTVL.

The chain recombines TRBV14 with TRBJ2-1; D remains unclear. V was trimmed by 2 bases and J by 8 bases, leaving 10 bases between them. The CDR3 totals 13 residues. Germline V gene data show CDR1 as SGHDN and CDR2 as FVKESK. The CDR3 sequence is CASSQTSQDEQFF. Written as DNA, the CDR3 is TGTGCCAGCAGCCAAACTTCGCAGGATGAGCAGTTCTTC.

The V and J genes are TRBV6-5 and TRBJ2-1; 8 positions match TRBD1. The germline V gene has CDR1 MNHEY and CDR2 SVGAGI. V was clipped by 2 bases and J by 8 bases; unmatched bases: 5. This CDR3 region has 14 residues. CDR3 sequence reads: CASSYDRGSHEQFF. The CDR3 DNA sequence: TGTGCCAGCAGTTACGACAGGGGTAGCCATGAGCAGTTCTTC.

The gene calls are TRBV5-1 and TRBJ1-4; D possibly corresponds to TRBD1 (6 bases). V dropped 4 bases and J dropped 4 bases, with 11 bases sitting between them. Germline loops: CDR1 SGHRS, CDR2 YFSETQ. This CDR3 contains 14 residues. CDR3 nucleotide sequence: TGCGCCAGCAGCCTGGACAGCAATAATGAAAAACTGTTTTTT. It encodes CASSLDSNNEKLFF.

In this sample, this clone turned up a few times. V is TRBV6-4 and J is TRBJ2-1; 9 nucleotides agree with TRBD2. Germline values: CDR1 MRHNA, CDR2 SNTAGT. The V segment lost 6 bases and the J segment 4 bases; nucleotides outside the gene matches: 10. The CDR3 length is 16 residues. The CDR3 here is CASSPFPLAGYNEQFF. The CDR3 nucleotides read TGTGCCAGCAGCCCTTTCCCCCTAGCGGGGTACAATGAGCAGTTCTTC.

In its sample, this clone is large (0.1 to 1%). J is TRBJ1-2 and V is TRBV7-8; D is possibly TRBD1 (5 bases). The V gene lost 7 bases and the J gene lost 5 bases, with 17 bases spanning the gap. This CDR3 spans 14 amino acids. Per the germline V gene, CDR1 is SGHVS and CDR2 is FQNEAQ. DNA for the CDR3: TGTGCCAGCACGGACCTCGGGGGAACGTATGGCTACACCTTC. It encodes CASTDLGGTYGYTF.

V gene TRBV19 combines with J gene TRBJ1-1; D is unclear. Germline V gives CDR1 LNHDA, CDR2 SQIVND (reference sequence). The CDR3 runs 14 residues. The V gene lost 4 bases and the J gene lost 6 bases, with 15 bases spanning the gap. The CDR3 DNA follows: TGTGCCAGTAGTACCTGGGGAGGGTTACCTGAAGCTTTCTTT. Amino acid sequence: CASSTWGGLPEAFF.

V usage is TRBV24-1 and J usage is TRBJ2-5; D ambiguous. Trimming left V 4 bases short and J 5 bases short, with 4 bases between. Germline CDR1 and CDR2: KGHDR and SFDVKD. This CDR3 region has 11 residues. In DNA, the CDR3 is TGTGCCACCAGTGACGGGGAGACCCAGTACTTC. Amino acids: CATSDGETQYF.

This sequence joins TRBV28 and TRBJ1-6; no clear D. Per germline, CDR1 MDHEN and CDR2 SYDVKM. The CDR3 consists of 14 residues. Trimming removed 2 bases from V and 8 bases from J, with 10 bases in between. For the CDR3, the DNA is TGTGCCAGCAGTTTAACGGGGTTTCATTCACCCCTCCACTTT. The encoded protein is CASSLTGFHSPLHF. The whole variable domain, remainder taken from reference TRBV28 and TRBJ1-6, is DVKVTQSSRYLVKRTGEKVFLECVQDMDHENMFWYRQDPGLGLRLIYFSYDVKMKEKGDIPEGYSVSREKKERFSLILESASTNQTSMYLCASSLTGFHSPLHFGNGTRLTVT.

This sequence joins TRBV3-1 (or the pseudogene TRBV3-2) and TRBJ2-5; 9 positions match TRBD1. The CDR3 length is 14 residues. CDR1 is LGHDT and CDR2 is YNNKEL in the germline V gene (reference sequence). V lost 4 bases and J lost 6; bases outside the gene matches: 6. The CDR3 coding sequence is TGTGCCAGCAGCCCTCGGACAGGGGAAAAGACCCAGTACTTC. Translating it yields CASSPRTGEKTQYF.

This chain connects TRBV6-2 or TRBV6-3 to TRBJ2-1; 11 bases agree with TRBD2. V was pared by 6 bases and J by 2 bases, with 3 bases of the junction left unmatched. Germline V gene lookup returns CDR1 MNHEY and CDR2 SVGEGT. The CDR3 spans 15 residues. This CDR3 is CASSHSGGAYNEQFF. In DNA form, the CDR3 reads TGTGCCAGCAGCCATAGCGGGGGGGCCTACAATGAGCAGTTCTTC.

The rearrangement uses TRBV2 and TRBJ2-7; no firm D call. The CDR3 covers 13 residues. V lost 5 bases, J lost 4 bases, and 12 bases lay in between. Germline CDR1 is SNHLY and CDR2 is FYNNEI. The CDR3 sequence: CASSSPGKYEQYF. CDR3 DNA: TGTGCCAGCAGTAGTCCGGGTAAATACGAGCAGTACTTC.

The rearrangement links TRBV5-6 to TRBJ2-7; TRBD1 aligns across 7 bases. Germline loops: CDR1 SGHDT, CDR2 YYEEEE. The CDR3 runs to 15 residues. The V segment lost 5 bases and the J segment 2 bases; nucleotides outside the gene matches: 10. The CDR3 reads CASRNRGPYPYEQYF. CDR3 nucleotides: TGTGCCAGCAGGAACAGGGGTCCCTATCCCTACGAGCAGTACTTC.

The chain uses TRBV6-5 and TRBJ2-1; TRBD2 aligns across 9 bases. The J segment lost 9 bases and the V segment lost 2 bases, leaving 5 bases of the junction unmatched. Germline V gene data show CDR1 as MNHEY and CDR2 as SVGAGI. The CDR3 is 14 amino acids. CDR3 residues: CASSYGAGGSEQFF. CDR3 coding DNA: TGTGCCAGCAGTTACGGAGCGGGGGGTAGTGAGCAGTTCTTC.

The chain uses TRBV7-7 and TRBJ2-3, with D maybe TRBD2 (6 bases). This CDR3 comprises 15 residues. V was cut by 1 base and J by 0 bases, with 8 bases left in between. Germline CDR1 and CDR2: SSHAT and FNYEAQ (reference sequence). CDR3 protein: CASSLVGGSTDTQYF. CDR3 coding DNA: TGTGCCAGCAGCTTAGTCGGGGGAAGCACAGATACGCAGTATTTT.